A selection of T cell receptor beta chains follows, all from one sample in a study of blood T cell repertoires in COVID-19. TCRdb's copy holds only in-frame clones and misses some; the assay was immunoSEQ multiplex PCR. The sample lists some 270,000 clones, 80% to 90% occurring once. Sequencing was carried out using peripheral blood. Receptors originate from a man between 25 and 39 years old with acute or convalescent COVID-19. CDR3s include the opening cysteine and the closing phenylalanine or tryptophan. The order of the fields is V gene, J gene, clone size, CDR3 protein. A clone size is listed for some rows: how often the clone was seen (once, few, many), or a class if it is expanded.

v_call: TRBV18; j_call: TRBJ1-5; clone_size: NA; cdr3_aa: CASSPGSGGVIDQPQHF
v_call: TRBV5-1; j_call: TRBJ1-1; clone_size: NA; cdr3_aa: CASSPGTGNTEAFF
v_call: TRBV27; j_call: TRBJ1-6; clone_size: NA; cdr3_aa: CASAPLRENSPLHF
v_call: TRBV3-1/TRBV3-2; j_call: TRBJ2-1; clone_size: NA; cdr3_aa: CASSQAVTGGLNEQFF
v_call: TRBV20-1; j_call: TRBJ2-1; clone_size: NA; cdr3_aa: CSASLAGGHYNEQFF
v_call: TRBV5-1; j_call: TRBJ2-7; clone_size: NA; cdr3_aa: CASSQGTSGSEQYF
v_call: TRBV10-1; j_call: TRBJ2-2; clone_size: NA; cdr3_aa: CASSRVPGAGELFF
v_call: TRBV6-5; j_call: TRBJ1-3; clone_size: NA; cdr3_aa: CASTGRGLVGNTIYF
v_call: TRBV11-3; j_call: TRBJ2-6; clone_size: NA; cdr3_aa: CASSLDSRQARAGANVLTF
v_call: TRBV6-5; j_call: TRBJ1-2; clone_size: NA; cdr3_aa: CASSYTRVDYGYTF
v_call: TRBV19; j_call: TRBJ1-5; clone_size: NA; cdr3_aa: CASSIGLSNQPQHF
v_call: TRBV10-3; j_call: TRBJ1-4; clone_size: NA; cdr3_aa: CAIGGTGGSTNEKLFF
v_call: TRBV28; j_call: TRBJ2-7; clone_size: NA; cdr3_aa: CASSLPSREQYF
v_call: TRBV5-1; j_call: TRBJ2-1; clone_size: few; cdr3_aa: CASNYYGTSGSNEQFF
v_call: TRBV28; j_call: TRBJ1-1; clone_size: NA; cdr3_aa: CASSLSVGVGAFF
v_call: TRBV13; j_call: TRBJ1-4; clone_size: NA; cdr3_aa: CASSFRTGANNEKLFF
v_call: TRBV5-1; j_call: TRBJ2-5; clone_size: NA; cdr3_aa: CASSLGPSGTTQETQYF
v_call: TRBV19; j_call: TRBJ2-7; clone_size: NA; cdr3_aa: CASSIRQSISSYEQYF
v_call: TRBV27; j_call: TRBJ1-6; clone_size: NA; cdr3_aa: CASSLTGTTGSPLHF
v_call: TRBV14; j_call: TRBJ1-2; clone_size: few; cdr3_aa: CASSQSPGVYGYTF
v_call: TRBV5-4; j_call: TRBJ1-5; clone_size: once; cdr3_aa: CASSLDRGNQPQHF
v_call: TRBV15; j_call: TRBJ2-7; clone_size: NA; cdr3_aa: CATSSGGGLYEQYF
v_call: TRBV15; j_call: TRBJ1-2; clone_size: NA; cdr3_aa: CATSRDLTGMYGYTF
v_call: TRBV5-1; j_call: TRBJ1-6; clone_size: NA; cdr3_aa: CASSLAVLYSYNSPLHF
v_call: TRBV10-3; j_call: TRBJ1-6; clone_size: NA; cdr3_aa: CASSGAAGSPLHF
v_call: TRBV29-1; j_call: TRBJ2-1; clone_size: NA; cdr3_aa: CSVRRLAGGDNEQFF
v_call: TRBV6-5; j_call: TRBJ2-1; clone_size: NA; cdr3_aa: CASSRATGSYNEQFF
v_call: TRBV6-5; j_call: TRBJ1-6; clone_size: NA; cdr3_aa: CASWRTINSPLHF
v_call: TRBV7-3; j_call: TRBJ2-7; clone_size: NA; cdr3_aa: CASSPSGTNAYEQYF
v_call: TRBV28; j_call: TRBJ1-2; clone_size: NA; cdr3_aa: CAVQGYVDYGYTF
v_call: TRBV18; j_call: TRBJ2-3; clone_size: NA; cdr3_aa: CASSEQGPIDTQYF
v_call: TRBV27; j_call: TRBJ1-5; clone_size: NA; cdr3_aa: CASSKGGYNQPQHF
v_call: TRBV30; j_call: TRBJ1-5; clone_size: once; cdr3_aa: CAWAGTGNQPQHF
v_call: TRBV7-9; j_call: TRBJ1-5; clone_size: few; cdr3_aa: CASSLGGLLGNQPQHF
v_call: TRBV11-2; j_call: TRBJ1-6; clone_size: NA; cdr3_aa: CASSLVQAPNSPLHF
v_call: TRBV7-3; j_call: TRBJ2-7; clone_size: NA; cdr3_aa: CASSFNRGEQYF
v_call: TRBV19; j_call: TRBJ1-6; clone_size: NA; cdr3_aa: CASRNRGSNSPLHF
v_call: TRBV2; j_call: TRBJ2-7; clone_size: NA; cdr3_aa: CASRGTRGSYEQYF
v_call: TRBV28; j_call: TRBJ1-1; clone_size: NA; cdr3_aa: CASSSSSRGHENTEAFF
v_call: TRBV6-5; j_call: TRBJ2-5; clone_size: NA; cdr3_aa: CASNTGLAEETQYF
v_call: TRBV4-2; j_call: TRBJ2-2; clone_size: few; cdr3_aa: CASSLRGGSGSLAGELFF
v_call: TRBV19; j_call: TRBJ1-6; clone_size: NA; cdr3_aa: CASSIGRGAFSPLHF
v_call: TRBV6-5; j_call: TRBJ2-7; clone_size: NA; cdr3_aa: CASSSSGLAASYEQYF
v_call: TRBV6-1; j_call: TRBJ2-7; clone_size: NA; cdr3_aa: CASSDWGGADEQYF
v_call: TRBV5-5; j_call: TRBJ1-1; clone_size: NA; cdr3_aa: CASSLQGMNTEAFF
v_call: TRBV12-5; j_call: TRBJ1-1; clone_size: NA; cdr3_aa: CASGPGGNTEAFF
v_call: TRBV30; j_call: TRBJ2-5; clone_size: NA; cdr3_aa: CAWNGQLQETQYF
v_call: TRBV28; j_call: TRBJ1-5; clone_size: NA; cdr3_aa: CASSSYQPQHF
v_call: TRBV6-4; j_call: TRBJ1-2; clone_size: NA; cdr3_aa: CASSARGGGNYGYTF
v_call: TRBV1; j_call: TRBJ2-7; clone_size: NA; cdr3_aa: CTSSQVTPVVKEEQYF
v_call: TRBV15; j_call: TRBJ1-1; clone_size: NA; cdr3_aa: CATGTGSYTEAFF
v_call: TRBV10-1; j_call: TRBJ1-2; clone_size: NA; cdr3_aa: CASSEIQPAYGYTF
v_call: TRBV5-4; j_call: TRBJ2-2; clone_size: NA; cdr3_aa: CASSLVRGTRIAGELFF
v_call: TRBV6-1; j_call: TRBJ1-5; clone_size: NA; cdr3_aa: CASSDGVGYSNQPQHF
v_call: TRBV4-2; j_call: TRBJ2-3; clone_size: once; cdr3_aa: CASSDGTYDTDTQYF
v_call: TRBV28; j_call: TRBJ2-3; clone_size: NA; cdr3_aa: CASSSGSEDTQYF
v_call: TRBV19; j_call: TRBJ2-1; clone_size: NA; cdr3_aa: CATRDRSGISYNEQFF